These 25 T cell receptor beta chains originate from one sample sequenced in a study of T cell changes during pregnancy in multiple sclerosis. Clones were sequenced by immunoSEQ multiplex PCR, and TCRdb holds only the in-frame ones, with some missing. Of about 24,000 clones in the sample, around nine tenths were seen once. Here the sequenced sample was CD4+ T cells from peripheral blood mononuclear cells, taken in the first trimester of pregnancy. These receptors were obtained from a female donor in good health, enrolled as a control in a pregnancy study.

This chain joins TRBV15 and TRBJ1-1; no clear D. With 5 bases removed from V and 2 bases from J, the gap between germline ends came to 9 bases. CDR1 and CDR2 from the germline V gene are LNHNV and YYDKDF (reference sequence). The CDR3 runs 13 residues. The DNA of the CDR3 is TGTGCCACCAGCCCTGAGGGTAACACTGAAGCTTTCTTT. This sequence encodes CATSPEGNTEAFF.

The chain employs TRBV7-9 and TRBJ1-3; perhaps TRBD1 as D (6 bases). The CDR3 consists of 14 residues. V was clipped by 11 bases and J by 7 bases, with 21 bases between them. The V gene's germline CDR1 is SEHNR and CDR2 FQNEAQ (reference sequence). CDR3 amino acids: CALYNTGSGNTIYF. The CDR3 DNA reads as TGTGCCTTGTACAATACAGGGAGTGGCAACACCATATATTTT. The complete variable domain, with remaining parts taken from reference TRBV7-9 and TRBJ1-3, reads DTGVSQNPRHKITKRGQNVTFRCDPISEHNRLYWYRQTLGQGPEFLTYFQNEAQLEKSRLLSDRFSAERPKGSFSTLEIQRTEQGDSAMYLCALYNTGSGNTIYFGEGSWLTVV.

The chain joins TRBV19 to TRBJ2-7, with D maybe TRBD2 (6 bases). CDR3 size: 15 residues. V gave up 3 bases and J gave up 7 bases, with 19 bases separating them. CDR1 LNHDA and CDR2 SQIVND come from the germline V gene (reference sequence). CDR3 coding DNA: TGTGCCAGTAGTATGGGGGGTGTGGGGATTCGGGAGCAGTACTTC. This encodes CASSMGGVGIREQYF.

The V gene is TRBV10-1, the J gene TRBJ2-3, with a tentative D call TRBD2 (6 bases). V was clipped by 3 bases and J by 2 bases, with 12 bases between them. The CDR3 extends over 15 amino acids. Germline values: CDR1 WNHNN, CDR2 SYGVQD (reference sequence). The CDR3 reads CASSESSGYTDTQYF. The CDR3 nucleotides are TGCGCCAGCAGTGAATCCAGCGGGTACACAGATACGCAGTATTTT.

This sequence joins TRBV6-1 and TRBJ2-3; 14 nucleotides line up with TRBD2. This CDR3 has 17 residues. V lost 3 bases, J lost 2 bases, and 4 bases stayed unmatched. Looked up from germline, CDR1 is MNHNS and CDR2 is SASEGT. CDR3 sequence reads: CASSDGLAGGPTDTQYF. The CDR3 DNA is TGTGCCAGCAGTGATGGACTAGCGGGGGGCCCCACAGATACGCAGTATTTT.

V and J are TRBV28 and TRBJ1-5; D possibly corresponds to TRBD1 (5 bases). Trimming cost V 2 bases and J 11 bases, with 16 bases left between them. CDR3 size: 14 residues. CDR1 and CDR2 (germline): MDHEN, SYDVKM. The CDR3 sequence is CASSLRGGSVAQHF. CDR3 in DNA: TGTGCCAGCAGTTTACGGGGGGGGTCGGTGGCCCAGCATTTT.

The V gene is TRBV7-9, the J gene TRBJ1-5; possible D gene TRBD1, 5 bases. Germline V gives CDR1 SEHNR, CDR2 FQNEAQ (reference sequence). CDR3 length: 14 amino acids. The V end lost 5 bases, the J end lost 6 bases, and 14 bases lay between the germline ends. The CDR3 sequence is CASSPDSTGQPQHF. The CDR3 DNA follows: TGTGCCAGCAGCCCAGACAGCACCGGTCAGCCCCAGCATTTT.

The chain recombines TRBV18 with TRBJ1-3, with 9 bases that match TRBD1. CDR1 and CDR2 (germline): KGHSH, LQKENI. This CDR3 has 18 residues. Losses at the gene ends were 3 bases for V and 4 bases for J; bases not matched to a gene: 13. Here the CDR3 reads CASSPIHLGQGLGNTIYF. CDR3 bases: TGTGCCAGCTCACCTATCCACTTGGGACAGGGATTAGGAAACACCATATATTTT. The entire variable domain, with the rest obtained from reference TRBV18 and TRBJ1-3, is as follows: NAGVMQNPRHLVRRRGQEARLRCSPMKGHSHVYWYRQLPEEGLKFMVYLQKENIIDESGMPKERFSAEFPKEGPSILRIQQVVRGDSAAYFCASSPIHLGQGLGNTIYFGEGSWLTVV.

The CDR3 DNA follows: TGTGCCAGCAGTTCCCTATTAAATAGCAATCAGCCCCAGCATTTT. Translating gives CASSSLLNSNQPQHF. The chain has TRBV6-5 and TRBJ1-5; D is unresolved. Trimming left V 4 bases short and J 0 bases short, with 10 bases between. Germline V gene lookup returns CDR1 MNHEY and CDR2 SVGAGI. The length of the CDR3 is 15 residues.

This sequence joins TRBV9 and TRBJ2-7; weak D call: TRBD2 (8 bases). The germline gives CDR1 SGDLS, CDR2 YYNGEE. V dropped 4 bases and J dropped 6 bases, with 20 bases sitting between them. The CDR3 contains 15 residues. The CDR3 region has the DNA TGTGCCAGCAGCCCAGGGGGGACTAGACCTATCGAGCAGTACTTC. This codes for CASSPGGTRPIEQYF. Complete variable domain (other parts from reference TRBV9 and TRBJ2-7): DSGVTQTPKHLITATGQRVTLRCSPRSGDLSVYWYQQSLDQGLQFLIQYYNGEERAKGNILERFSAQQFPDLHSELNLSSLELGDSALYFCASSPGGTRPIEQYFGPGTRLTVT.

J is TRBJ1-2 and V is TRBV30; possibly TRBD1 for D (5 bases). Trimming left V 4 bases short and J 7 bases short, with 16 bases between. CDR3 size: 13 residues. Germline assignment: CDR1 GTSNPN and CDR2 SVGIG (reference sequence). CDR3 sequence reads: CAWTPWGRAGYTF. As DNA, the CDR3 is TGTGCCTGGACCCCATGGGGGAGGGCTGGCTACACCTTC.

The chain combines TRBV29-1 with TRBJ1-3; D perhaps matches TRBD1 (6 bases). Germline V lookup: CDR1 SQVTM, CDR2 ANQGSEA. Trimming cost V 4 bases and J 4 bases, with 14 bases left between them. The CDR3 length is 14 residues. CDR3 protein: CSVVTQGLGNTIYF. As DNA, the CDR3 is TGCAGCGTTGTTACCCAGGGGCTCGGAAACACCATATATTTT.

This rearrangement joins TRBV5-1 to TRBJ2-1; the match to TRBD2 covers 9 bases. Germline CDR1 and CDR2: SGHRS and YFSETQ. Trimming cost V 2 bases and J 9 bases; bases outside gene matches: 12. The CDR3 extends over 16 amino acids. In DNA form, the CDR3 reads TGCGCCAGCAGCTTCGCGGGGCTAGCGGGATCCGGTGAGCAGTTCTTC. The encoded protein is CASSFAGLAGSGEQFF.

V and J are TRBV28 and TRBJ2-1, with TRBD2 matching over 7 bases. The CDR3 has 13 amino acids. Looked up from germline, CDR1 is MDHEN and CDR2 is SYDVKM. Trimming removed 11 bases from V and 5 bases from J; junction bases left unmatched: 9. The CDR3 sequence: CALEASGHNEQFF. In nucleotides, the CDR3 is TGTGCCCTCGAGGCTAGCGGACACAATGAGCAGTTCTTC.

This clone was detected only once. This chain links TRBV5-4 with TRBJ1-4; 9 bases are shared with TRBD1. Looked up from germline, CDR1 is SGHNT and CDR2 is YYREEE (reference sequence). V lost 4 bases, J lost 8 bases, and 6 bases stayed unmatched. The CDR3 length is 14 residues. CDR3 region: CASSQQGALEKLFF. CDR3 in DNA: TGTGCCAGCAGCCAACAGGGGGCGTTGGAAAAACTGTTTTTT.

The V call is TRBV7-9, the J call TRBJ2-4, with 10 bases fitting TRBD1. Germline trimming cut 11 bases from V and 8 bases from J; bases unmatched to any gene: 3. This CDR3 has 11 amino acids. Germline V CDR1 and CDR2: SEHNR, FQNEAQ (reference sequence). The CDR3 DNA follows: TGTGCCTGGGACAGGGGAGACATTCAGTACTTC. Its protein product is CAWDRGDIQYF.

The rearrangement joins TRBV5-1 to TRBJ1-1, with a possible D match to TRBD1 (5 bases). The CDR3 sequence is 14 residues long. Germline assignment: CDR1 SGHRS and CDR2 YFSETQ. V dropped 1 base and J dropped 3 bases, with 10 bases sitting between them. Here the CDR3 DNA reads TGCGCCAGCAGCTTGAAGGGGTCGGACACTGAAGCTTTCTTT. Protein: CASSLKGSDTEAFF.

J is TRBJ2-7 and V is TRBV20-1; D unclear. The germline gives CDR1 DFQATT, CDR2 SNEGSKA (reference sequence). Trimming removed 5 bases from V and 7 bases from J, with 12 bases in between. This CDR3 spans 11 amino acids. The CDR3 DNA is TGCAGTGCTTCCGGGTACCGGGAGCAGTACTTC. It encodes CSASGYREQYF.

The CDR3 nucleotides are TGTGCCAGCAGCCCGGACAGAGTTAATGAAAAACTGTTTTTT. Residues: CASSPDRVNEKLFF. The chain links TRBV2 to TRBJ1-4; maybe TRBD1 (6 bases). From germline, CDR1 is SNHLY and CDR2 FYNNEI. Trimming stripped 6 bases from V and 4 bases from J, with 12 bases between. CDR3 length: 14 amino acids.

Only one count was recorded for this clone. The chain employs TRBV21-1 and TRBJ2-2; the D segment call TRBD2 is taken from the table without a DNA check. TRBV21-1 is shown as a pseudogene. The CDR3 contains 19 residues. Here the CDR3 reads CASSKIRVCGTVNTGELFF. The CDR3 DNA is TGTGCCAGCAGCAAAATCAGGGTTTGCGGGACGGTGAACACCGGGGAGCTGTTTTTT.

J is TRBJ1-1 and V is TRBV10-1, with D unclear. This CDR3 has 15 residues. Trimming left V 6 bases short and J 5 bases short, with 19 bases between. The germline CDR1 and CDR2 sequences are WNHNN and SYGVQD (reference sequence). In DNA form, the CDR3 reads TGCGCCAGCAGCCCTCACACCGCGCGGGGAACTGAAGCTTTCTTT. It is translated as CASSPHTARGTEAFF.

This chain links TRBV18 with TRBJ2-3, with D possibly being TRBD1 (5 bases). Germline V lookup: CDR1 KGHSH, CDR2 LQKENI. This CDR3 region has 13 residues. Deletions cut 6 bases from V and 2 bases from J, with 9 bases between. CDR3 DNA sequence: TGTGCCAGCTCCCTACAGGTCACAGATACGCAGTATTTT. Amino acid sequence: CASSLQVTDTQYF.

The chain uses TRBV5-8 and TRBJ2-2; no clear D. This CDR3 is 16 amino acids long. Trimming cost V 0 bases and J 0 bases, with 9 bases left between them. Germline V gene data show CDR1 as SGHTS and CDR2 as YDEGEE. This CDR3 is CASSLELSANTGELFF. CDR3 coding DNA: TGTGCCAGCAGCTTGGAACTCAGCGCGAACACCGGGGAGCTGTTTTTT.

This sequence joins TRBV25-1 and TRBJ2-1; D possibly corresponds to TRBD2 (6 bases). Germline CDR1 and CDR2: MGHDK and SYGVNS. The CDR3 is 12 residues long. V was clipped by 6 bases and J by 8 bases, with 11 bases between them. In DNA form, the CDR3 reads TGTGCCAGCAGGGAGGGCTGGGATGAGCAGTTCTTC. As protein: CASREGWDEQFF.

In this sample, this clone turned up a few times. The chain has TRBV18 and TRBJ1-5; weak D call: TRBD1 (6 bases). The CDR3 extends over 13 amino acids. V lost 5 bases, J lost 8 bases, and 13 bases lay in between. The V gene's germline CDR1 is KGHSH and CDR2 LQKENI. The CDR3 sequence: CASSAGGREPQHF. The CDR3 bases are TGTGCCAGCTCAGCGGGGGGCCGTGAGCCCCAGCATTTT.